This passage covers 8 T cell receptor beta chains from one sample sequenced in a study of blood T cells in healthy people across ages. The use of a sample-barcoded 5' primer and a J-beta primer mix characterized a second PCR of about 7 to 12 cycles. Each CDR3 protein is one row after TCRdb ran MiXCR on the 5' RACE reads. The data hold hundreds of thousands of distinct CDR3 sequences, with 25% to 30% observed a single time. Specimen: blood. The origin of the receptors is a woman of 80 years or more in good health.

A note on this clonotype: At one end the junction does not follow the germline gene, possibly because of a read error. The chain employs TRBV2 and TRBJ1-2; maybe TRBD1 (5 bases). Germline CDR1 is SNHLY and CDR2 is FYNNEI. The CDR3 extends over 14 amino acids. DNA of the CDR3: TGTGCCAGCGGTGAAGTAGAGGGACTGGGTGGCTACACCTTC. This translates into CASGEVEGLGGYTF.

The V gene is TRBV4-2, the J gene TRBJ2-2, with D maybe TRBD1 (5 bases). The CDR3 contains 14 residues. Germline-derived CDR1 and CDR2 are LGHNA and YNFKEQ. V lost 4 bases, J lost 3 bases, and 9 bases lay in between. The CDR3 loop is CASSRTTDTGELFF. The CDR3 DNA follows: TGTGCCAGCAGCCGTACGACAGACACCGGGGAGCTGTTTTTT.

In its sample, this clonotype was seen a few times. The V gene is TRBV18, the J gene TRBJ2-5, with a possible D match to TRBD2 (6 bases). This CDR3 is 15 amino acids long. V lost 3 bases, J lost 5 bases, and 16 bases lay in between. The germline V gene has CDR1 KGHSH and CDR2 LQKENI. CDR3 region: CASSPPEGLGETQYF. In nucleotides, the CDR3 is TGTGCCAGCTCACCCCCGGAGGGTTTGGGGGAGACCCAGTACTTC.

The chain links TRBV7-2 to TRBJ2-3, with D possibly matching TRBD2 (6 bases). Deletions cut 5 bases from V and 6 bases from J, with 21 bases between. CDR1 is SGHTA, CDR2 FQGNSA, per germline. The CDR3 totals 16 residues. The CDR3 DNA sequence: TGTGCCAGCAGCCGAGGAGAGACTAACGGGGGTGATACGCAGTATTTT. Translation: CASSRGETNGGDTQYF.

This clonotype has a count of ten or more. V gene TRBV29-1 combines with J gene TRBJ1-6, with TRBD1 matching 7 bases. Germline-derived CDR1 and CDR2 are SQVTM and ANQGSEA. V was pared by 8 bases and J by 8 bases, with 9 bases of the junction left unmatched. The CDR3 has 13 amino acids. For the CDR3, the DNA is TGCAGCACCAGACAGGGTAATGATTCACCCCTCCACTTT. Its protein is CSTRQGNDSPLHF.

This clonotype was seen many times. The chain is built from TRBV12-3 or TRBV12-4 and TRBJ2-2; tentative D call: TRBD1 (6 bases). Trimming pared 1 base from V and 5 bases from J, leaving 8 bases between. The length of the CDR3 is 14 residues. The CDR3: CASSLGGTTGELFF. In nucleotides, the CDR3 is TGTGCCAGCAGTTTAGGGGGGACAACCGGGGAGCTGTTTTTT.

This clonotype turned up a few times. V is TRBV2 and J is TRBJ2-6; 8 positions match TRBD1. The CDR3 contains 17 residues. Germline CDR1 reads SNHLY; CDR2 reads FYNNEI. The trim removed 6 bases at V and 0 bases at J, leaving 7 bases unmatched. CDR3 loop: CASRRQGLTSGANVLTF. In nucleotides, the CDR3 is TGTGCCAGCAGACGACAGGGGCTAACCTCTGGGGCCAACGTCCTGACTTTC.

This clonotype appeared many times. V usage is TRBV7-6 and J usage is TRBJ2-5; D not certain. The CDR3 runs 13 residues. Germline V gives CDR1 SGHVS, CDR2 FNYEAQ. Trimming stripped 3 bases from V and 1 base from J, with 6 bases between. This CDR3 reads CASSFQIQETQYF. The DNA of the CDR3 is TGTGCCAGCAGCTTCCAGATCCAAGAGACCCAGTACTTC. The full variable domain, in which reference TRBV7-6 and TRBJ2-5 provide the parts outside the CDR3, is GAGVSQSPRYKVTKRGQDVALRCDPISGHVSLYWYRQALGQGPEFLTYFNYEAQQDKSGLPNDRFSAERPEGSISTLTIQRTEQRDSAMYRCASSFQIQETQYFGPGTRLLVL.